These T cell receptor beta chains were read from a single sample in a study of T cell repertoires in aging, cancer and after chemotherapy. TCRdb redid the calling of the multiplex PCR reads with MiXCR, one entry per CDR3 protein. The profile shows some 3,000 distinct CDR3 sequences, about 24% of them singletons. Specimen: blood. The receptor set was obtained from a human donor with a solid tumor. Each CDR3 is given with its conserved first and last residue. The order of the fields is V gene, D gene, clone size, J gene, CDR3 protein, CDR3 DNA. A D gene is named only where the DNA matches it firmly. Clone sizes are given selectively: once, few, many, or a class where the clone is expanded.

v_call: TRBV2
d_call: -
clone_size: -
j_call: TRBJ2-2
cdr3_aa: CASDPKETGELFF
cdr3_nt: TGTGCCAGCGATCCGAAGGAGACCGGGGAGCTGTTTTTT

v_call: TRBV20-1
d_call: -
clone_size: few
j_call: TRBJ1-2
cdr3_aa: CSATYARIYGYTF
cdr3_nt: TGCAGTGCTACATACGCCAGAATCTATGGCTACACCTTC

v_call: TRBV29-1
d_call: -
clone_size: large
j_call: TRBJ2-7
cdr3_aa: CSVVKGSYEQYF
cdr3_nt: TGCAGCGTTGTTAAGGGGTCCTACGAGCAGTACTTC

v_call: TRBV6-1
d_call: TRBD1
clone_size: medium-sized
j_call: TRBJ2-7
cdr3_aa: CASRGTGGDEQYF
cdr3_nt: TGTGCCAGCAGGGGGACAGGGGGCGATGAGCAGTACTTC

v_call: TRBV19
d_call: -
clone_size: -
j_call: TRBJ2-3
cdr3_aa: CASMGRGTDTQYF
cdr3_nt: TGTGCCAGTATGGGCAGGGGCACAGATACGCAGTATTTT

v_call: TRBV6-1
d_call: TRBD2
clone_size: medium-sized
j_call: TRBJ2-7
cdr3_aa: CASSHRPGHMIGLAGNEQYF
cdr3_nt: TGTGCCAGCAGCCACCGGCCGGGGCATATGATTGGACTAGCGGGAAACGAGCAGTACTTC

v_call: TRBV18
d_call: -
clone_size: medium-sized
j_call: TRBJ2-1
cdr3_aa: CASSPGEFRNEQFF
cdr3_nt: TGTGCCAGCTCACCAGGGGAGTTTCGGAATGAGCAGTTCTTC

v_call: TRBV12-3/TRBV12-4
d_call: -
clone_size: medium-sized
j_call: TRBJ1-4
cdr3_aa: CASSFEHSLFNEKLFF
cdr3_nt: TGTGCCAGCAGTTTTGAGCACAGCTTATTTAATGAAAAACTGTTTTTT

v_call: TRBV18
d_call: -
clone_size: medium-sized
j_call: TRBJ1-5
cdr3_aa: CASSGGGDQPQHF
cdr3_nt: TGTGCCAGCTCAGGTGGGGGAGATCAGCCCCAGCATTTT

v_call: TRBV6-1
d_call: -
clone_size: -
j_call: TRBJ1-5
cdr3_aa: CASGKGSAGQPQHF
cdr3_nt: TGTGCCAGCGGTAAGGGAAGCGCGGGTCAGCCCCAGCATTTT

v_call: TRBV18
d_call: -
clone_size: medium-sized
j_call: TRBJ1-2
cdr3_aa: CASSPLARTNYGYTF
cdr3_nt: TGTGCCAGCTCACCACTGGCCCGAACTAACTATGGCTACACCTTC

v_call: TRBV6-1
d_call: TRBD2
clone_size: -
j_call: TRBJ2-1
cdr3_aa: CATSASGGRSDNEQFF
cdr3_nt: TGTGCCACCAGTGCGAGCGGGGGGCGTAGCGACAATGAGCAGTTCTTC

v_call: TRBV20-1
d_call: -
clone_size: -
j_call: TRBJ2-7
cdr3_aa: CSARGLTSTDSYEQYF
cdr3_nt: TGCAGTGCTAGAGGTTTAACGTCAACGGACTCCTACGAGCAGTACTTC

v_call: TRBV29-1
d_call: -
clone_size: large
j_call: TRBJ2-2
cdr3_aa: CSVEGPTGAGELFF
cdr3_nt: TGCAGCGTTGAGGGGCCTACGGGCGCCGGGGAGCTGTTTTTT

v_call: TRBV11-1
d_call: TRBD1
clone_size: -
j_call: TRBJ2-1
cdr3_aa: CASSLGGQGRYNEQFF
cdr3_nt: TGTGCCAGCAGCTTAGGGGGACAGGGTCGCTACAATGAGCAGTTCTTC

v_call: TRBV5-1
d_call: -
clone_size: -
j_call: TRBJ2-1
cdr3_aa: CASSLGGSMYNEQFF
cdr3_nt: TGCGCCAGCAGCTTGGGAGGGAGTATGTACAATGAGCAGTTCTTC

v_call: TRBV18
d_call: -
clone_size: medium-sized
j_call: TRBJ2-7
cdr3_aa: CASSPRTGTYEEQYF
cdr3_nt: TGTGCCAGCTCACCACGGACCGGCACCTACGAAGAGCAGTACTTC

v_call: TRBV19
d_call: -
clone_size: medium-sized
j_call: TRBJ1-1
cdr3_aa: CASSIGQRVDTEAFF
cdr3_nt: TGTGCCAGTAGTATAGGACAGAGGGTTGACACTGAAGCTTTCTTT

v_call: TRBV6-1
d_call: TRBD2
clone_size: medium-sized
j_call: TRBJ2-1
cdr3_aa: CASTRGTSEYNEQFF
cdr3_nt: TGTGCCAGCACCAGAGGGACTAGCGAATACAATGAGCAGTTCTTC

v_call: TRBV6-6
d_call: -
clone_size: medium-sized
j_call: TRBJ2-7
cdr3_aa: CASSYSDGVYEQYF
cdr3_nt: TGTGCCAGCAGTTACTCAGATGGCGTCTACGAGCAGTACTTC

v_call: TRBV27
d_call: TRBD1
clone_size: medium-sized
j_call: TRBJ2-5
cdr3_aa: CASSSGQGTETQYF
cdr3_nt: TGTGCCAGCAGTTCGGGACAGGGGACAGAGACCCAGTACTTC

v_call: TRBV2
d_call: -
clone_size: -
j_call: TRBJ2-7
cdr3_aa: CASSEAGGLNEQYF
cdr3_nt: TGTGCCAGCAGTGAAGCAGGCGGGTTGAACGAGCAGTACTTC

v_call: TRBV2
d_call: -
clone_size: -
j_call: TRBJ2-2
cdr3_aa: CASSETETGELFF
cdr3_nt: TGTGCCAGCAGTGAGACTGAAACCGGGGAGCTGTTTTTT

v_call: TRBV5-1
d_call: -
clone_size: -
j_call: TRBJ2-3
cdr3_aa: CASTVSVRQDLKDTQYF
cdr3_nt: TGCGCCAGCACCGTCAGCGTTCGACAGGACCTCAAAGATACGCAGTATTTT

v_call: TRBV27
d_call: TRBD2
clone_size: medium-sized
j_call: TRBJ2-7
cdr3_aa: CASSLYPSGRALSYEQYF
cdr3_nt: TGTGCCAGCAGTTTATATCCTAGCGGGAGGGCCCTTTCCTACGAGCAGTACTTC

v_call: TRBV5-5
d_call: -
clone_size: medium-sized
j_call: TRBJ2-7
cdr3_aa: CASSPTDRYEQYF
cdr3_nt: TGTGCCAGCAGCCCAACGGACCGCTACGAGCAGTACTTC

v_call: TRBV19
d_call: -
clone_size: medium-sized
j_call: TRBJ1-2
cdr3_aa: CASRPSHYGYTF
cdr3_nt: TGTGCCAGTAGACCGTCCCACTATGGCTACACCTTC

v_call: TRBV4-2
d_call: TRBD1
clone_size: -
j_call: TRBJ2-7
cdr3_aa: CASSESQGPYEQYF
cdr3_nt: TGTGCCAGCAGCGAATCACAGGGGCCCTACGAGCAGTACTTC

v_call: TRBV20-1
d_call: TRBD2
clone_size: -
j_call: TRBJ2-7
cdr3_aa: CSARGLAGASSSYEQYF
cdr3_nt: TGCAGTGCTAGGGGACTAGCGGGAGCCTCAAGCTCCTACGAGCAGTACTTC

v_call: TRBV4-2
d_call: TRBD1
clone_size: -
j_call: TRBJ1-4
cdr3_aa: CASSQEGQVNEKLFF
cdr3_nt: TGTGCCAGCAGCCAAGAGGGACAGGTTAATGAAAAACTGTTTTTT

v_call: TRBV27
d_call: TRBD1
clone_size: large
j_call: TRBJ2-5
cdr3_aa: CASRPDRVRETQYF
cdr3_nt: TGTGCCAGCAGGCCCGACAGGGTTCGAGAGACCCAGTACTTC

v_call: TRBV6-2/TRBV6-3
d_call: -
clone_size: medium-sized
j_call: TRBJ2-1
cdr3_aa: CASSYGGQIDYNEQFF
cdr3_nt: TGTGCCAGCAGTTACGGAGGACAGATAGATTACAATGAGCAGTTCTTC

v_call: TRBV5-1
d_call: -
clone_size: medium-sized
j_call: TRBJ2-2
cdr3_aa: CASSPRGPLNTGELFF
cdr3_nt: TGCGCCAGCAGCCCCCGGGGACCACTGAACACCGGGGAGCTGTTTTTT

v_call: TRBV28
d_call: TRBD1
clone_size: once
j_call: TRBJ1-2
cdr3_aa: CASDEVRAGGYYGYTF
cdr3_nt: TGTGCCAGCGACGAAGTGAGGGCAGGGGGCTACTATGGCTACACCTTC

v_call: TRBV28
d_call: TRBD1
clone_size: medium-sized
j_call: TRBJ1-4
cdr3_aa: CASSSPGGQGYEKLFF
cdr3_nt: TGTGCCAGCAGTTCCCCAGGGGGACAGGGTTATGAAAAACTGTTTTTT

v_call: TRBV11-2
d_call: -
clone_size: -
j_call: TRBJ1-3
cdr3_aa: CASSVVSSGNTIYF
cdr3_nt: TGTGCCAGCAGCGTCGTTAGCTCTGGAAACACCATATATTTT

v_call: TRBV6-4
d_call: -
clone_size: medium-sized
j_call: TRBJ2-3
cdr3_aa: CASSRDPPDTQYF
cdr3_nt: TGTGCCAGCAGTCGGGACCCGCCAGATACGCAGTATTTT

v_call: TRBV6-5
d_call: -
clone_size: -
j_call: TRBJ2-7
cdr3_aa: CASKAGTDLLEKYF
cdr3_nt: TGTGCCAGCAAAGCCGGGACTGACTTACTCGAGAAGTACTTC

v_call: TRBV27
d_call: TRBD2
clone_size: -
j_call: TRBJ2-1
cdr3_aa: CASSTTSGSSYNEQFF
cdr3_nt: TGTGCCAGCAGCACCACTAGCGGGAGCTCCTACAATGAGCAGTTCTTC

v_call: TRBV7-9
d_call: TRBD1
clone_size: -
j_call: TRBJ1-1
cdr3_aa: CASSTRDRDTEAFF
cdr3_nt: TGTGCCAGCAGCACCAGGGACAGGGACACTGAAGCTTTCTTT

v_call: TRBV6-6
d_call: -
clone_size: medium-sized
j_call: TRBJ2-5
cdr3_aa: CVSKRDLQETQYF
cdr3_nt: TGTGTCTCAAAACGGGACCTACAAGAGACCCAGTACTTC

v_call: TRBV6-5
d_call: -
clone_size: few
j_call: TRBJ1-2
cdr3_aa: CASSYSAGQILWGYTF
cdr3_nt: TGTGCCAGCAGTTACTCAGCCGGACAGATACTATGGGGCTACACCTTC

v_call: TRBV24-1
d_call: TRBD1
clone_size: medium-sized
j_call: TRBJ2-7
cdr3_aa: CATSDTSGTVPYEQYF
cdr3_nt: TGTGCCACCAGTGATACATCCGGGACAGTGCCCTACGAGCAGTACTTC

v_call: TRBV5-6
d_call: -
clone_size: medium-sized
j_call: TRBJ1-4
cdr3_aa: CASSQDRDEKLFF
cdr3_nt: TGTGCCAGCAGCCAAGATAGGGATGAAAAACTGTTTTTT

v_call: TRBV4-1
d_call: -
clone_size: few
j_call: TRBJ2-3
cdr3_aa: CASSQLFPTDTQYF
cdr3_nt: TGCGCCAGCAGCCAGCTCTTTCCCACAGATACGCAGTATTTT

v_call: TRBV6-1
d_call: -
clone_size: medium-sized
j_call: TRBJ2-1
cdr3_aa: CASSDLTGDSSYNEQFF
cdr3_nt: TGTGCCAGCAGTGACCTGACAGGTGACAGCTCCTACAATGAGCAGTTCTTC

v_call: TRBV28
d_call: -
clone_size: -
j_call: TRBJ2-2
cdr3_aa: CASSPSDSNTGELFF
cdr3_nt: TGTGCCAGCAGTCCTTCGGACAGTAACACCGGGGAGCTGTTTTTT

v_call: TRBV6-5
d_call: -
clone_size: large
j_call: TRBJ2-3
cdr3_aa: CASRGGLAGTDTQYF
cdr3_nt: TGTGCCAGCAGGGGGGGCCTAGCGGGCACAGATACGCAGTATTTT

v_call: TRBV20-1
d_call: TRBD2
clone_size: -
j_call: TRBJ2-1
cdr3_aa: CSGGGLAGVESYNEQFF
cdr3_nt: TGCAGTGGAGGGGGACTAGCGGGAGTCGAATCCTACAATGAGCAGTTCTTC

v_call: TRBV5-6
d_call: -
clone_size: medium-sized
j_call: TRBJ2-7
cdr3_aa: CASSPDQGSYEQYF
cdr3_nt: TGTGCCAGCAGCCCTGACCAGGGGTCCTACGAGCAGTACTTC

v_call: TRBV5-8
d_call: -
clone_size: -
j_call: TRBJ2-3
cdr3_aa: CASSLPHTQYF
cdr3_nt: TGTGCCAGCAGCTTACCTCATACGCAGTATTTT

v_call: TRBV11-2
d_call: -
clone_size: -
j_call: TRBJ1-2
cdr3_aa: CASSLRAGYGYTF
cdr3_nt: TGTGCCAGCAGCTTGAGAGCCGGCTATGGCTACACCTTC

v_call: TRBV7-9
d_call: -
clone_size: -
j_call: TRBJ1-4
cdr3_aa: CASREWSGEKLFF
cdr3_nt: TGTGCCAGCAGAGAATGGTCGGGTGAAAAACTGTTTTTT

v_call: TRBV6-5
d_call: TRBD1
clone_size: medium-sized
j_call: TRBJ1-4
cdr3_aa: CASSPQGGKLFF
cdr3_nt: TGTGCCAGCAGCCCCCAGGGGGGAAAACTGTTTTTT

v_call: TRBV12-3/TRBV12-4
d_call: TRBD1
clone_size: medium-sized
j_call: TRBJ1-2
cdr3_aa: CASSLNRGIGYTF
cdr3_nt: TGTGCCAGCAGTTTGAACAGGGGAATCGGCTACACCTTC

v_call: TRBV20-1
d_call: -
clone_size: few
j_call: TRBJ1-2
cdr3_aa: CSARRQKGYTF
cdr3_nt: TGCAGTGCTAGAAGGCAGAAAGGCTACACCTTC

v_call: TRBV14
d_call: -
clone_size: medium-sized
j_call: TRBJ2-6
cdr3_aa: CASSPWDSLSSGANVLTF
cdr3_nt: TGTGCCAGCAGCCCCTGGGACTCGCTGAGCTCTGGGGCCAACGTCCTGACTTTC

v_call: TRBV20-1
d_call: TRBD1
clone_size: few
j_call: TRBJ2-7
cdr3_aa: CSAPSGTGYEQYF
cdr3_nt: TGCAGTGCGCCATCCGGGACAGGGTACGAGCAGTACTTC

v_call: TRBV27
d_call: -
clone_size: medium-sized
j_call: TRBJ2-3
cdr3_aa: CASSLMGVRTDTQYF
cdr3_nt: TGTGCCAGCAGTTTAATGGGAGTTCGCACAGATACGCAGTATTTT

v_call: TRBV20-1
d_call: -
clone_size: -
j_call: TRBJ2-5
cdr3_aa: CSASHGSAVPETQYF
cdr3_nt: TGCAGTGCTAGTCACGGTAGCGCCGTCCCAGAGACCCAGTACTTC